The 6 T cell receptor beta chains below were found in one sample sequenced in a study of CD8 T cells in ankylosing spondylitis. TCRdb recomputed calls from the 5' RACE reads with MiXCR, one row per CDR3 protein. The sample lists 250,000 to 400,000 distinct CDR3 sequences; 11% were seen once. Sequencing used blood, either unsorted or a sorted T cell fraction (not recorded which). These TCRs come from a female donor with ankylosing spondylitis or in good health (not recorded which).

This clonotype came up many times. The CDR3 DNA follows: TGTGCCAGCAGCTCGGGACGGTTCAATCAGCCCCAGCATTTT. This codes for CASSSGRFNQPQHF. The chain links TRBV7-2 to TRBJ1-5, with TRBD1 as a possible D gene (5 bases). The ends were cut back, 4 bases at V and 3 bases at J, with 10 bases in the middle. Germline CDR1 reads SGHTA; CDR2 reads FQGNSA. CDR3 length equals 14 residues.

V and J are TRBV4-2 and TRBJ1-4, with a possible D match to TRBD1 (5 bases). The ends were cut back, 4 bases at V and 8 bases at J, with 14 bases in the middle. Germline V CDR1 and CDR2: LGHNA, YNFKEQ. The CDR3 consists of 14 residues. The CDR3 loop reads CASSPGLLGEKLFF. The CDR3 region has the DNA TGTGCCAGCAGCCCAGGGCTATTGGGCGAAAAACTGTTTTTT.

In its sample, this clonotype was seen many times. The gene calls are TRBV5-1 and TRBJ2-2; D remains ambiguous. The ends were cut back, 7 bases at V and 0 bases at J, with 10 bases in the middle. The CDR3 extends over 14 amino acids. Germline-derived CDR1 and CDR2 are SGHRS and YFSETQ. CDR3 in amino acids: CASGEPANTGELFF. The CDR3 region has the DNA TGCGCCAGCGGCGAACCGGCGAACACCGGGGAGCTGTTTTTT.

This clonotype was seen more than once but under ten times. The chain joins TRBV7-9 to TRBJ1-2, with 7 bases identical to TRBD1. CDR1 SEHNR and CDR2 FQNEAQ come from the germline V gene (reference sequence). The length of the CDR3 is 14 residues. The junction had 8 bases not matched to a gene; V was cut back by 5 bases and J by 5 bases. The CDR3 DNA sequence: TGTGCCAGCAGCGTCGACGGGGGACAGTATGGCTACACCTTC. It codes for CASSVDGGQYGYTF.

This clonotype was seen many times. The gene calls are TRBV12-3 or TRBV12-4 and TRBJ2-4; TRBD2 matches 13 bases. The trim removed 3 bases at V and 1 base at J, leaving 3 bases unmatched. There are 17 residues in the CDR3. The CDR3 DNA reads TGTGCCAGCAGTTTGGGACTAGCGGGAAGGGCCAAAAACATTCAGTACTTC. Translated: CASSLGLAGRAKNIQYF.

This clonotype was counted many times. The J gene is TRBJ2-7, the V gene TRBV20-1; 13 nucleotides agree with TRBD2. V was pared by 0 bases and J by 0 bases, with 11 bases of the junction left unmatched. Per the germline V gene, CDR1 is DFQATT and CDR2 is SNEGSKA (reference sequence). CDR3 length equals 19 residues. The CDR3 nucleotides are TGCAGTGCTAGAGATGAGACTAGCGGGGGGCCTTCCTTCTCCTACGAGCAGTACTTC. It translates to CSARDETSGGPSFSYEQYF.